The 6 T cell receptor beta chains listed next were all sequenced from one sample in a study of cytomegalovirus exposure and HLA in healthy donors. The PCR had 60 Vbeta and 13 Jbeta primers. Measured with immunoSEQ multiplex PCR; TCRdb has only the in-frame clones, and not every one. Its table lists 100,000 to 150,000 clones. The material sequenced was PBMCs. These receptors originate from a man between 18 and 35 years old in good health and CMV-seronegative.

CDR3 residues: CASSMYGAKETQYF. For the CDR3, the DNA is TGTGCCAGCAGTATGTACGGAGCGAAAGAGACCCAGTACTTC. The chain employs TRBV27 and TRBJ2-5; D gene ambiguous. This CDR3 is 14 amino acids long. Trimming left V 5 bases short and J 3 bases short, with 13 bases between. Germline assignment: CDR1 MNHEY and CDR2 SMNVEV (reference sequence).

The V call is TRBV5-6, the J call TRBJ1-1; possible D gene TRBD1, 6 bases. The V gene lost 3 bases and the J gene lost 1 base, with 13 bases spanning the gap. This CDR3 is 15 amino acids long. Germline V gene data show CDR1 as SGHDT and CDR2 as YYEEEE. CDR3 region: CASSSTGISNTEAFF. As DNA, the CDR3 is TGTGCCAGCAGCTCTACAGGGATTTCGAACACTGAAGCTTTCTTT.

The chain couples TRBV7-2 to TRBJ2-1; TRBD2 matches 8 bases. V was clipped by 5 bases and J by 7 bases; unmatched bases: 7. The CDR3 sequence is 14 residues long. Per germline, CDR1 SGHTA and CDR2 FQGNSA. In DNA, the CDR3 is TGTGCCAGCAGCGCGGGGGGACTCCTGAATGAGCAGTTCTTC. Translated, it gives CASSAGGLLNEQFF. Full variable domain (outside the CDR3, taken from reference TRBV7-2 and TRBJ2-1): GAGVSQSPSNKVTEKGKDVELRCDPISGHTALYWYRQSLGQGLEFLIYFQGNSAPDKSGLPSDRFSAERTGGSVSTLTIQRTQQEDSAVYLCASSAGGLLNEQFFGPGTRLTVL.

Written as DNA, the CDR3 is TGTGCCAGCAGTTTACGGGCGGCGGGGGGGTACAATGAGCAGTTCTTC. Its protein is CASSLRAAGGYNEQFF. The rearrangement joins TRBV27 to TRBJ2-1; 9 bases agree with TRBD2. The V gene's germline CDR1 is MNHEY and CDR2 SMNVEV (reference sequence). The J segment lost 4 bases and the V segment lost 2 bases, leaving 6 bases of the junction unmatched. The CDR3 has 16 residues.

CDR3 loop: CASSPDRGSGNTIYF. Here the CDR3 DNA reads TGTGCCAGCAGCCCGGACAGGGGCTCTGGAAACACCATATATTTT. V gene TRBV9 combines with J gene TRBJ1-3; 9 bases line up with TRBD1. The CDR3 length is 15 residues. J lost 0 bases, V lost 4 bases, and 2 bases had no gene match. Germline CDR1 and CDR2: SGDLS and YYNGEE.

This chain uses TRBV28 with TRBJ2-3, with 14 bases that match TRBD2. This CDR3 comprises 17 residues. Germline loops: CDR1 MDHEN, CDR2 SYDVKM. After removal of 6 bases from V and 5 bases from J, the junction contained 10 bases not matched to a gene. CDR3 protein: CASSSLPGLAGGDTQYF. In nucleotides, the CDR3 is TGTGCCAGCAGCTCCCTGCCTGGACTAGCGGGAGGAGATACGCAGTATTTT.